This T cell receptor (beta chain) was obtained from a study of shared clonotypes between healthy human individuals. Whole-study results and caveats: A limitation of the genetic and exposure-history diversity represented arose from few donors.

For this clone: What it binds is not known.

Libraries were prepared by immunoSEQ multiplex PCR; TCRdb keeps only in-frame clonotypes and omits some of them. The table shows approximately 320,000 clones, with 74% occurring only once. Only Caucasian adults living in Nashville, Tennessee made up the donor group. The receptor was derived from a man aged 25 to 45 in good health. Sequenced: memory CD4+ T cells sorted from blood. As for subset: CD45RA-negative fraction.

Here the CDR3 DNA reads TGTGCCAGCTCACCTTCAAATCCTCAATATGGCTACACCTTC. It codes for CASSPSNPQYGYTF. The rearrangement links TRBV18 to TRBJ1-2; D not resolved. Looked up from germline, CDR1 is KGHSH and CDR2 is LQKENI. The V end was cut by 3 bases, the J end by 5 bases, with 13 bases between. The CDR3 length is 14 residues. The full variable domain, in which reference TRBV18 and TRBJ1-2 provide the parts outside the CDR3, is NAGVMQNPRHLVRRRGQEARLRCSPMKGHSHVYWYRQLPEEGLKFMVYLQKENIIDESGMPKERFSAEFPKEGPSILRIQQVVRGDSAAYFCASSPSNPQYGYTFGSGTRLTVV.